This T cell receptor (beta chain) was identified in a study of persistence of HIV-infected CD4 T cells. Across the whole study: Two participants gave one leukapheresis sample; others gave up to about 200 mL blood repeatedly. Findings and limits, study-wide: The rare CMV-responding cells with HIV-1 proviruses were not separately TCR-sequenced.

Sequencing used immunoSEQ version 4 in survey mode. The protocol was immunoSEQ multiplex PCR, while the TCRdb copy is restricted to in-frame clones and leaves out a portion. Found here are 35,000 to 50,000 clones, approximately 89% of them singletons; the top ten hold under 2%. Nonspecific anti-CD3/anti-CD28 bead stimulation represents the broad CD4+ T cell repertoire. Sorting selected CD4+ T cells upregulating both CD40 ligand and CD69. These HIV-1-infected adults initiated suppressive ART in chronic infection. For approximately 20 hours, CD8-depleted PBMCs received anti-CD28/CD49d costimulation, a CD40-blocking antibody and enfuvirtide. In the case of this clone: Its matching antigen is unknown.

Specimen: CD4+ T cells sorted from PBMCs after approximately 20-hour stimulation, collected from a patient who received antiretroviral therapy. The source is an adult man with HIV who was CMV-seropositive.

CDR3 in DNA: TGTGCCAGCAGCCAGACTCTCGGGGGTACCTACGAGCAGTACTTC. Residues: CASSQTLGGTYEQYF. The gene calls are TRBV7-8 and TRBJ2-7; D is perhaps TRBD2 (6 bases). Per germline, CDR1 SGHVS and CDR2 FQNEAQ. CDR3 length: 15 residues. The ends were cut back, 5 bases at V and 2 bases at J, with 16 bases in the middle.